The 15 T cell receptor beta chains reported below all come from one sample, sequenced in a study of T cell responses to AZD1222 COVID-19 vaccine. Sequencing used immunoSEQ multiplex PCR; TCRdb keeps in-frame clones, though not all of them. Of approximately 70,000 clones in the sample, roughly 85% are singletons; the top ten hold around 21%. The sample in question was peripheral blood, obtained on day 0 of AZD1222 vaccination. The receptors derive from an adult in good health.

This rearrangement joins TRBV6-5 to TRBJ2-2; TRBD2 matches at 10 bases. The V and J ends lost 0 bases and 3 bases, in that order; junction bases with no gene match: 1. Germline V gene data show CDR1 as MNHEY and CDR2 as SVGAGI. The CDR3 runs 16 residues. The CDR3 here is CASSYSGLADTGELFF. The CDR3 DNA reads TGTGCCAGCAGTTACTCAGGACTAGCGGACACCGGGGAGCTGTTTTTT.

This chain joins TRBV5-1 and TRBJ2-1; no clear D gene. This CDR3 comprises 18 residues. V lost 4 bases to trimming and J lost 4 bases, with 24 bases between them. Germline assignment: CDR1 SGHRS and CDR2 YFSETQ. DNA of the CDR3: TGCGCCAGCAGCCCCAATCCCATCGAAACGGCGGCTTACAATGAGCAGTTCTTC. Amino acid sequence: CASSPNPIETAAYNEQFF.

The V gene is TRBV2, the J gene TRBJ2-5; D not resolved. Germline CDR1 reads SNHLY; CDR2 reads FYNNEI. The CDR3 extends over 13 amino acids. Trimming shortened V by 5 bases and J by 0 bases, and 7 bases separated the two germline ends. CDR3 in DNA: TGTGCCAGCAGTCGGGCCGACCAAGAGACCCAGTACTTC. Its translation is CASSRADQETQYF.

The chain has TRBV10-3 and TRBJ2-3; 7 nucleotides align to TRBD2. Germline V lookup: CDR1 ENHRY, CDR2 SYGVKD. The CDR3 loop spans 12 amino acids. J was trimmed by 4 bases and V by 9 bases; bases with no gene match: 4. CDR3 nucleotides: TGTGCCATGACTAGCTTTCCAGATACGCAGTATTTT. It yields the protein CAMTSFPDTQYF.

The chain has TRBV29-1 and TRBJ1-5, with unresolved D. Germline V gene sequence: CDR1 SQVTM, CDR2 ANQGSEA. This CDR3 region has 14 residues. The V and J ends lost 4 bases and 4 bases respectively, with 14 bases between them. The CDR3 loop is CSVVTPEGNQPQHF. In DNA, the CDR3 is TGCAGCGTTGTCACCCCCGAGGGAAATCAGCCCCAGCATTTT.

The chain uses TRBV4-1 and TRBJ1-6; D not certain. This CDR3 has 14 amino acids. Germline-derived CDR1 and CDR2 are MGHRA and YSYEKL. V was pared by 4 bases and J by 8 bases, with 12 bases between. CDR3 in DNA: TGCGCCAGCAGCCGAGGCAGGCTGGATTCACCCCTCCACTTT. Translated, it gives CASSRGRLDSPLHF.

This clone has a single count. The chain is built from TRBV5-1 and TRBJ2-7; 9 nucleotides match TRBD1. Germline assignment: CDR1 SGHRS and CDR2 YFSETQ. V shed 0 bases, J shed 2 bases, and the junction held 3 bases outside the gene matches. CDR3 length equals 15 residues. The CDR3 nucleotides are TGCGCCAGCAGCTTGGCGGGACAGGGCCCCTACGAGCAGTACTTC. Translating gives CASSLAGQGPYEQYF.

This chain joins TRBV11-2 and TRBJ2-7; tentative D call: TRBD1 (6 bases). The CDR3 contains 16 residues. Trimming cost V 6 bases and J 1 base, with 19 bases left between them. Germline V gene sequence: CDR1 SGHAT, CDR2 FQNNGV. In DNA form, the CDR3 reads TGTGCCAGCAGATCCCCAGGCACGGACAGTTCCTACGAGCAGTACTTC. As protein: CASRSPGTDSSYEQYF.

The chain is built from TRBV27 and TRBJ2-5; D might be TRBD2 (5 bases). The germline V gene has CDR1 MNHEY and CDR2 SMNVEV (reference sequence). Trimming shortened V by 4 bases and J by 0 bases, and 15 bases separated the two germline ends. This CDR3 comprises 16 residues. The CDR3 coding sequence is TGTGCCAGCAGTTATAGCTGGGGAGTGTACCAAGAGACCCAGTACTTC. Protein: CASSYSWGVYQETQYF.

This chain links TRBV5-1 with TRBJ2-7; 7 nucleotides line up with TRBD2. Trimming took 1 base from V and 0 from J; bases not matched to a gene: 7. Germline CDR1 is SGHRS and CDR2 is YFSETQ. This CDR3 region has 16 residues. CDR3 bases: TGCGCCAGCAGCTTGTCGGGTGGGGGGGTCTCCTACGAGCAGTACTTC. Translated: CASSLSGGGVSYEQYF.

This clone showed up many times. For the CDR3, the DNA is TGCGCCAGCAGCTTGGGGTATGGCAGGGGTACAGATACGCAGTATTTT. Its protein product is CASSLGYGRGTDTQYF. V is TRBV5-1 and J is TRBJ2-3, with D possibly being TRBD1 (6 bases). From germline, CDR1 is SGHRS and CDR2 YFSETQ. This CDR3 is built from 16 residues. V was shortened by 0 bases and J by 3 bases, with 14 bases between the two germline ends.

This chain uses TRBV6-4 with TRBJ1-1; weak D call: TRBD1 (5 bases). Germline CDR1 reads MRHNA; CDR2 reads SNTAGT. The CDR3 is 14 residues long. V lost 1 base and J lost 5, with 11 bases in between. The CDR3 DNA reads TGTGCCAGCAGTGACTGGGCAGGGACGACTGAAGCTTTCTTT. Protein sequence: CASSDWAGTTEAFF.

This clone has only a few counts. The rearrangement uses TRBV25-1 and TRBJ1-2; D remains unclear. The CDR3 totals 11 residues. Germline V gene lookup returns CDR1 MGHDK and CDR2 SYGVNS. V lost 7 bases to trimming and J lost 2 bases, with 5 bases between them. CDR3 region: CASKQNYGYTF. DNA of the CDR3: TGTGCCAGCAAACAGAACTATGGCTACACCTTC.

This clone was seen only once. CDR3 region: CAISESLGGGQETQYF. The DNA for the CDR3 is TGTGCCATCAGTGAGTCGCTCGGTGGAGGTCAAGAGACCCAGTACTTC. This sequence joins TRBV10-3 and TRBJ2-5; possibly TRBD2 for D (5 bases). This CDR3 spans 16 amino acids. V was shortened by 0 bases and J by 2 bases, with 13 bases between the two germline ends. CDR1 ENHRY and CDR2 SYGVKD come from the germline V gene.

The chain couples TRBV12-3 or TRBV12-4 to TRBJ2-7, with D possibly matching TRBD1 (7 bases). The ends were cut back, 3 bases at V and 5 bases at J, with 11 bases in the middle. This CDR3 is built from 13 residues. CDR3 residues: CASSFRGVDEQYF. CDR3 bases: TGTGCCAGCAGTTTCAGGGGGGTGGACGAGCAGTACTTC.